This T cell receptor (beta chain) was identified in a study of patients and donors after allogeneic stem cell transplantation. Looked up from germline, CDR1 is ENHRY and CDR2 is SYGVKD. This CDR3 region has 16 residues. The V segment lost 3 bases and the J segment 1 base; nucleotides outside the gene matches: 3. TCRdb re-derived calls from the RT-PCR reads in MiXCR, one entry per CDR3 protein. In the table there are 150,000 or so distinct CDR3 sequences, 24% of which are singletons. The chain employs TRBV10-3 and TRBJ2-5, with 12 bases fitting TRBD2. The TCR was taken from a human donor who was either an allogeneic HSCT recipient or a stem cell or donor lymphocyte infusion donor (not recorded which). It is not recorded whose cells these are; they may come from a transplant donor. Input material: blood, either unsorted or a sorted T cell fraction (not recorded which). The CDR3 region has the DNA TGTGCCATCAGTGACGGACTAGCGGGGTTCCAAGAGACCCAGTACTTC. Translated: CAISDGLAGFQETQYF.